The 13 T cell receptor beta chains below were found in one sample sequenced in a study of OX40 agonist ivuxolimab in advanced cancers. TCRdb's table, derived via immunoSEQ multiplex PCR, lists solely in-frame clones and lacks some. The sample has about 55,000 clones; around 80% are singletons. The sample here was CD4+ or CD8+ T cells sorted from blood, taken in a trial of the OX40 agonist ivuxolimab. These receptor sequences come from an adult with an advanced solid tumor such as melanoma, head and neck, liver or kidney cancer.

J is TRBJ1-1 and V is TRBV29-1; 10 bases line up with TRBD1. V lost 6 bases and J lost 10; bases outside the gene matches: 5. Per germline, CDR1 SQVTM and CDR2 ANQGSEA. The length of the CDR3 is 11 residues. This CDR3 reads CSVGQGSLAFF. The DNA of the CDR3 is TGCAGCGTGGGACAGGGGTCATTAGCTTTCTTT.

The genes are TRBV7-2 and TRBJ1-2; no clear D gene. Germline loops: CDR1 SGHTA, CDR2 FQGNSA. V was cut by 1 base and J by 3 bases, with 12 bases left in between. The CDR3 runs 15 residues. The CDR3 is CASSLGGTQDYGYTF. The CDR3 coding sequence is TGTGCCAGCAGCTTAGGCGGCACCCAGGACTATGGCTACACCTTC.

The chain recombines TRBV2 with TRBJ2-1; D not resolved. The V gene lost 6 bases and the J gene lost 6 bases, with 18 bases spanning the gap. Looked up from germline, CDR1 is SNHLY and CDR2 is FYNNEI. The CDR3 totals 15 residues. This chain's CDR3 is CASRDRTPRLNEQFF. CDR3 coding DNA: TGTGCCAGCAGAGATCGAACCCCAAGGCTCAATGAGCAGTTCTTC.

The chain couples TRBV7-3 to TRBJ1-1; D not resolved. CDR1 and CDR2 from the germline V gene are SGHTA and FQGTGA. CDR3 length: 18 residues. V lost 2 bases, J lost 0 bases, and 19 bases lay in between. CDR3 nucleotide sequence: TGTGCCAGCAGCTTAGCCCACACCCAATTTGGGATGAACACTGAAGCTTTCTTT. Encoded protein: CASSLAHTQFGMNTEAFF.

The chain uses TRBV7-9 and TRBJ2-7; the D gene is possibly TRBD2 (5 bases). Trimming removed 3 bases from V and 3 bases from J, with 12 bases in between. CDR1 and CDR2 from the germline V gene are SEHNR and FQNEAQ (reference sequence). The CDR3 loop spans 14 amino acids. The CDR3 region is CASSFATRNYEQYF. CDR3 DNA sequence: TGTGCCAGCAGCTTCGCCACTAGAAACTACGAGCAGTACTTC.

The sample holds a few counts of this clone. The chain employs TRBV6-4 and TRBJ2-3; 7 bases are a match to TRBD2. The V segment lost 1 base and the J segment 6 bases; nucleotides outside the gene matches: 7. The CDR3 totals 15 residues. Germline CDR1 is MRHNA and CDR2 is SNTAGT. The CDR3 is CASSDLGGPSDTQYF. CDR3 nucleotide sequence: TGTGCCAGCAGTGACTTGGGAGGGCCCTCGGATACGCAGTATTTT.

The chain employs TRBV11-2 and TRBJ1-2, with D possibly matching TRBD1 (5 bases). CDR3 size: 13 residues. Trimming took 5 bases from V and 5 from J, leaving 12 bases between them. Per germline, CDR1 SGHAT and CDR2 FQNNGV. The CDR3 nucleotides read TGTGCCAGCAGCCGACAGCCGGATTATGGCTACACCTTC. It encodes CASSRQPDYGYTF. Variable domain in full (rest from reference TRBV11-2 and TRBJ1-2): EAGVAQSPRYKIIEKRQSVAFWCNPISGHATLYWYQQILGQGPKLLIQFQNNGVVDDSQLPKDRFSAERLKGVDSTLKIQPAKLEDSAVYLCASSRQPDYGYTFGSGTRLTVV.

This clone was observed once. Other DNA sequences in the same sample also yield this CDR3. The rearrangement links TRBV5-1 to TRBJ2-5; the D is unclear. Trimming stripped 0 bases from V and 3 bases from J, with 6 bases between. CDR3 length: 13 amino acids. The germline V gene encodes CDR1 SGHRS and CDR2 YFSETQ. The CDR3: CASSLGAEETQYF. The CDR3 coding sequence is TGCGCCAGCAGCTTGGGGGCGGAAGAGACCCAGTACTTC. Filled out from reference TRBV5-1 and TRBJ2-5, the complete variable domain reads KAGVTQTPRYLIKTRGQQVTLSCSPISGHRSVSWYQQTPGQGLQFLFEYFSETQRNKGNFPGRFSGRQFSNSRSEMNVSTLELGDSALYLCASSLGAEETQYFGPGTRLLVL.

This chain joins TRBV6-1 and TRBJ2-3; 14 bases are a match to TRBD2. CDR1 is MNHNS and CDR2 is SASEGT in the germline V gene. The V and J ends lost 6 bases and 6 bases, in that order; junction bases with no gene match: 5. CDR3 size: 15 residues. The CDR3 DNA is TGTGCCAGCAGGGGACTAGCGGGAGTGCCGGATACGCAGTATTTT. Translating gives CASRGLAGVPDTQYF.

The gene calls are TRBV19 and TRBJ1-6; D not resolved. The germline V and J ends were trimmed by 2 bases and 14 bases, with 13 bases remaining between them. Germline values: CDR1 LNHDA, CDR2 SQIVND (reference sequence). The CDR3 consists of 13 residues. Here the CDR3 DNA reads TGTGCCAGTAGTATAAGGCAGGATATTTCCCTCCACTTT. It specifies CASSIRQDISLHF.

The V and J genes are TRBV7-9 and TRBJ1-3; D remains ambiguous. Trimming left V 5 bases short and J 11 bases short, with 19 bases between. In germline, CDR1 is SEHNR, CDR2 FQNEAQ (reference sequence). CDR3 length: 14 residues. CDR3 sequence reads: CASSLYDRPTAIYF. In nucleotides, the CDR3 is TGTGCCAGCAGCCTTTATGATAGGCCCACCGCCATATATTTT. The whole variable domain, filled in from reference TRBV7-9 and TRBJ1-3, reads DTGVSQNPRHKITKRGQNVTFRCDPISEHNRLYWYRQTLGQGPEFLTYFQNEAQLEKSRLLSDRFSAERPKGSFSTLEIQRTEQGDSAMYLCASSLYDRPTAIYFGEGSWLTVV.

The V and J genes are TRBV5-1 and TRBJ2-1; D gene unclear. Germline V gene lookup returns CDR1 SGHRS and CDR2 YFSETQ. CDR3 size: 14 residues. Trimming removed 7 bases at V and 6 bases at J, with 17 bases between. CDR3 in DNA: TGCGCCAGCGGACCAGATTGGGCGGCCAATGAGCAGTTCTTC. Amino acid sequence: CASGPDWAANEQFF. The whole variable domain, filled in from reference TRBV5-1 and TRBJ2-1, reads KAGVTQTPRYLIKTRGQQVTLSCSPISGHRSVSWYQQTPGQGLQFLFEYFSETQRNKGNFPGRFSGRQFSNSRSEMNVSTLELGDSALYLCASGPDWAANEQFFGPGTRLTVL.

This chain connects TRBV6-5 to TRBJ1-3; maybe TRBD1 (5 bases). V shed 7 bases and J shed 4 bases, with 14 bases lying between them. Germline lookup yields CDR1 MNHEY and CDR2 SVGAGI. CDR3 length equals 14 residues. CDR3 sequence (DNA): TGTGCCAGCAAGGTCGGGGGGGAAGGAAACACCATATATTTT. Protein sequence: CASKVGGEGNTIYF.